This TCR beta chain comes out of a study of T cell responses to AZD1222 COVID-19 vaccine. At the level of the study: Whether given at about 4 or about 12 weeks, second doses were pooled. Study results and caveats: Most donors were white British and more were female, and clonal diversity was possibly underestimated. Spike-specific TCR breadth and depth went up after people got two AZD1222 doses. Sampling that yielded the repertoires occurred only after the peak T cell response.

The method was immunoSEQ multiplex PCR; TCRdb's version includes in-frame clones alone and lacks a portion of them. This repertoire shows 70,000 to 80,000 clones, 86% found once; its top ten account for roughly 2.7%. The V gene lost 5 bases and the J gene lost 4 bases, with 14 bases spanning the gap. Germline CDR1 is MNHEY and CDR2 is SVGAGI. This CDR3 is 14 amino acids long. Comments on this clone: The antigen is undetermined.

The receptor comes from an adult in good health. The rearrangement joins TRBV6-5 to TRBJ1-1, with D possibly being TRBD1 (5 bases). The sequences come from peripheral blood, collected on day 0 of AZD1222 vaccination. The CDR3 bases are TGTGCCAGCAGTCTAGGGGCAGGGACCACTGAAGCTTTCTTT. Its translation: CASSLGAGTTEAFF.